The 11 T cell receptor beta chains presented below share a single source sample, sequenced in a study of regulatory T cells in long-lasting Graves disease. Sample time point: persistent/refractory GD, antithyroid drugs over 5 years with positive TRAb. RNA extracted from PBMCs served as the sequencing template. Assembly of TCR beta libraries relied on iRepertoire HTBI primers together with Arm-PCR of CDR3 regions. One entry per CDR3 protein results from TCRdb running MiXCR on the multiplex PCR reads. Of 600,000 to 800,000 distinct CDR3 sequences listed, 25% to 35% are singletons. This material consisted of peripheral blood mononuclear cells (PBMCs), taken when the disease was refractory, from a patient treated with antithyroid drugs. The receptors stem from a female donor with Graves disease.

The table lists this clonotype with a few counts. The rearrangement uses TRBV11-2 and TRBJ2-5, with 10 bases that match TRBD2. With V trimmed by 2 bases and J by 2 bases, 11 bases remained unmatched. CDR3 length: 18 residues. From germline, CDR1 is SGHAT and CDR2 FQNNGV. CDR3 sequence: CASSLMSLAGVIQETQYF. CDR3 nucleotides: TGTGCCAGCAGCTTAATGAGCCTAGCGGGGGTAATACAAGAGACCCAGTACTTC. Combining the CDR3 with reference TRBV11-2 and TRBJ2-5 gives the whole variable domain EAGVAQSPRYKIIEKRQSVAFWCNPISGHATLYWYQQILGQGPKLLIQFQNNGVVDDSQLPKDRFSAERLKGVDSTLKIQPAKLEDSAVYLCASSLMSLAGVIQETQYFGPGTRLLVL.

This clonotype has ten or more counts. The chain uses TRBV15 and TRBJ1-6; no reliable D call. Germline CDR1 reads LNHNV; CDR2 reads YYDKDF (reference sequence). Trimming removed 0 bases from V and 6 bases from J, with 6 bases in between. The CDR3 contains 14 residues. DNA for the CDR3: TGTGCCACCAGCAGAGATCAAGCTAATTCACCCCTCCACTTT. This sequence encodes CATSRDQANSPLHF.

Note on this clonotype: An end of the junction differs from the germline gene, which may be a read error. The chain recombines TRBV2 with TRBJ2-7, with D unresolved. Per the germline V gene, CDR1 is SNHLY and CDR2 is FYNNEI. The CDR3 is 11 residues long. The CDR3 region is CASSESFEQYF. The CDR3 bases are TGTGCCAGCAGTGAATCCTTCGAGCAGTACTTC.

This clonotype was recorded at least ten times. The gene calls are TRBV12-3 or TRBV12-4 and TRBJ1-2, with D possibly TRBD1 on 6 matching bases. Trimming shortened V by 2 bases and J by 4 bases, and 11 bases separated the two germline ends. The CDR3 is 14 residues long. CDR3 nucleotide sequence: TGTGCCAGCAGTTTAAACAGGGCCCCCTATGGCTACACCTTC. Translated: CASSLNRAPYGYTF.

This clonotype was counted between two and nine times. This chain joins TRBV20-1 and TRBJ1-3, with TRBD1 as a possible D gene (5 bases). Germline CDR1 and CDR2: DFQATT and SNEGSKA (reference sequence). This CDR3 contains 15 residues. Between the trimmed V and J ends, which lost 1 base and 4 bases, there was a span of 14 bases. CDR3 bases: TGCAGTGCTAGAGCGCGCGGGACGAAAGGAAACACCATATATTTT. Translating it yields CSARARGTKGNTIYF.

This clonotype showed up just a few times. The CDR3 sequence is CASSLLRDPYGYTF. The DNA of the CDR3 is TGTGCCAGCAGTTTATTAAGGGACCCCTATGGCTACACCTTC. The chain links TRBV27 to TRBJ1-2; weak D call: TRBD1 (5 bases). V lost 1 base and J lost 4, with 10 bases in between. The germline V gene has CDR1 MNHEY and CDR2 SMNVEV (reference sequence). The CDR3 is made up of 14 amino acids.

This clonotype was counted between two and nine times. The chain carries TRBV10-3 and TRBJ1-1; D is undetermined. Germline CDR1 ENHRY, CDR2 SYGVKD. The CDR3 totals 14 residues. V lost 3 bases to trimming and J lost 8 bases, with 16 bases between them. CDR3 in DNA: TGTGCCATCAGTGACCCAACCCGGTCTGTCGAAGCTTTCTTT. This translates into CAISDPTRSVEAFF.

The sample holds many counts of this clonotype. CDR3 in DNA: TGTGCCAGCGAGCAGGGACAGGGATTAGGACGCTACACCTTC. Translating it yields CASEQGQGLGRYTF. V gene TRBV28 combines with J gene TRBJ1-2, with TRBD1 matching over 9 bases. This CDR3 is built from 14 residues. CDR1 MDHEN and CDR2 SYDVKM come from the germline V gene. The V and J ends lost 8 bases and 9 bases, in that order; junction bases with no gene match: 13.

This clonotype was detected only a few times. This chain connects TRBV19 to TRBJ2-7; 8 positions match TRBD1. The CDR3 contains 15 residues. After removal of 7 bases from V and 3 bases from J, the junction contained 11 bases not matched to a gene. Germline lookup yields CDR1 LNHDA and CDR2 SQIVND (reference sequence). The CDR3 nucleotides are TGTGCCAGTATGGTTTACGGAGACAGGGGCTACGAGCAGTACTTC. Amino acid sequence: CASMVYGDRGYEQYF.

The rearrangement uses TRBV11-2 and TRBJ2-1; D is ambiguous. Trimming removed 2 bases at V and 2 bases at J, with 10 bases between. CDR1 is SGHAT and CDR2 is FQNNGV in the germline V gene. There are 15 residues in the CDR3. The CDR3 coding sequence is TGTGCCAGCAGCTTAACCGCGTCAGCCTACAATGAGCAGTTCTTC. Translating gives CASSLTASAYNEQFF.

This clonotype was seen many times. J is TRBJ1-2 and V is TRBV27, with TRBD1 as a possible D gene (5 bases). Trimming removed 5 bases from V and 7 bases from J, with 23 bases in between. The germline V gene encodes CDR1 MNHEY and CDR2 SMNVEV (reference sequence). The CDR3 loop spans 16 amino acids. The CDR3 nucleotides read TGTGCCAGCAGTGCCGGGACCCTCAAGGGCTCTAGTGGCTACACCTTC. Amino acids: CASSAGTLKGSSGYTF.